These T cell receptor beta chains were read from a single sample in a study of human T cells and chemical hapten exposure. Via MiXCR, TCRdb re-called the RACE reads, giving one row per CDR3 protein. The sample contains approximately 260,000 distinct CDR3 sequences, around 7% of which appear only once. The starting material was whole blood, obtained in connection with sensitization to the hapten diphenylcyclopropenone (DPC). The receptors were sampled from a man between 18 and 29 years old with alopecia areata. Some clones in this sample may be carry-over from other donors' samples. Each CDR3 is given with its conserved first and last residue. A D gene is named only where the DNA matches it firmly. The size field is filled for only some rows; it gives once, few, many or a size class.

v_gene	abundance	j_gene	d_gene	CDR3nt	CDR3aa
TRBV4-3	NA	TRBJ1-5	NA	TGCGCCAGCAGCCAAGATTGGGGGCCTGGGCAGCCCCAGCATTTT	CASSQDWGPGQPQHF
TRBV7-2	NA	TRBJ1-6	NA	TGTGCCAGCAGCTTCGTCGACAGAATAGATAATTCACCCCTCCACTTT	CASSFVDRIDNSPLHF
TRBV29-1	few	TRBJ2-5	TRBD2	TGCAGCGGGATGCTAGCGGGGGGCCACCAAGAGACCCAGTACTTC	CSGMLAGGHQETQYF
TRBV4-3	many	TRBJ1-2	NA	TGCGCCAGCAGCCAAGGAGTGGCAGGGACTTACTATGGCTACACCTTC	CASSQGVAGTYYGYTF
TRBV10-3	NA	TRBJ1-2	TRBD1	TGTGCCATCAGTGTTTTGGGACGGACAGGAAACTTCTATGGCTACACCTTC	CAISVLGRTGNFYGYTF
TRBV20-1	NA	TRBJ1-5	NA	TGCAGTGCTAGACGGAGGGATCAGCCCCAGCATTTT	CSARRRDQPQHF
TRBV7-2	few	TRBJ2-3	NA	TGTGCCAGCAGCTTAGTTTTAGGGCATCCTTCGGATACGCAGTATTTT	CASSLVLGHPSDTQYF
TRBV4-1	NA	TRBJ1-5	TRBD1	TGCGCCAGCAGCCAAGATTCCCGGACAGGGACTGGGAATCAGCCCCAGCATTTT	CASSQDSRTGTGNQPQHF
TRBV4-3	NA	TRBJ2-7	NA	TGCGCCAGCAGCCAAGATTCCCGGGGCAGGCCTTACGAGCAGTACTTC	CASSQDSRGRPYEQYF
TRBV15	few	TRBJ2-5	NA	TGTGCCACCAGCAGAGAAGGGAGCGGCCCCCAAGAGACCCAGTACTTC	CATSREGSGPQETQYF
TRBV4-1	NA	TRBJ2-5	TRBD1	TGCGCCAGCAGCCAAGAGGGACAGGGTATCCAAGAGACCCAGTACTTC	CASSQEGQGIQETQYF
TRBV7-9	few	TRBJ2-5	NA	TGTGCCAGCAGCTTAGAGGCGGGGGCCCAAGAGACCCAGTACTTC	CASSLEAGAQETQYF
TRBV28	many	TRBJ2-4	NA	TGTGCCAGCAGAGAGGGACACACCAAAAACATTCAGTACTTC	CASREGHTKNIQYF
TRBV7-2	few	TRBJ2-2	TRBD1	TGTGCCAGCAGCCGGACAGGGGCCACCGGGGAGCTGTTTTTT	CASSRTGATGELFF